This T cell receptor (beta chain) was recorded in a study of blood T cells in healthy people across ages. This clonotype was seen a few times. For the second PCR, which ran for roughly 7 to 11 cycles, a sample-barcoded 5' primer and a J-beta primer mix were used. Each CDR3 protein gets one entry after TCRdb re-called the 5' RACE reads with MiXCR. The data hold about 2 million distinct CDR3 sequences, with about 50% observed a single time. The CDR3 runs 14 residues. Germline V gene data show CDR1 as PRHDT and CDR2 as FYEKMQ (reference sequence). V lost 5 bases to trimming and J lost 4 bases; unmatched junction nucleotides: 6.

The sample comprised blood. This TCR came from a woman aged 40 to 50 in good health. The chain combines TRBV13 with TRBJ2-5; 8 positions match TRBD1. CDR3 coding DNA: TGTGCCAGCAGCCAAATGACAGGGGCAGAGACCCAGTACTTC. This codes for CASSQMTGAETQYF.